The 9 T cell receptor beta chains below were found in one sample sequenced in a study of T-cell reconstitution after alpha-beta-depleted transplantation in children. Unique molecular identifiers were used to barcode this TCRbeta library. TCRdb fed the PCR reads into MiXCR, producing one record per CDR3 protein. The table records approximately 400,000 distinct CDR3 sequences, approximately 10% of them present only once. Sequencing used PBMCs from the stem cell graft donor, obtained from the stem cell graft. Receptors were obtained from a human donor who donated a stem cell graft to a child with acute myeloid leukemia.

This clonotype was counted between two and nine times. V gene TRBV4-1 combines with J gene TRBJ2-3; D unclear. Trimming took off 0 bases at V and 0 bases at J, with 10 bases between the two ends. Germline V lookup: CDR1 MGHRA, CDR2 YSYEKL. This CDR3 is built from 16 residues. CDR3 sequence reads: CASSQDYRSSTDTQYF. Written as DNA, the CDR3 is TGCGCCAGCAGCCAAGATTATCGGAGTAGCACAGATACGCAGTATTTT.

The chain combines TRBV20-1 with TRBJ2-3, with no clear D. Trimming left V 0 bases short and J 2 bases short, with 15 bases between. The CDR3 totals 16 residues. Germline V lookup: CDR1 DFQATT, CDR2 SNEGSKA (reference sequence). The DNA for the CDR3 is TGCAGTGCTAGAGATCAAGGCCATCCCTACACAGATACGCAGTATTTT. Its translation is CSARDQGHPYTDTQYF.

V gene TRBV4-2 combines with J gene TRBJ2-1; 9 bases fit TRBD2. Germline V gene sequence: CDR1 LGHNA, CDR2 YNFKEQ. The CDR3 consists of 16 residues. V shed 0 bases and J 4 bases; nucleotides not matched to a gene: 4. CDR3 loop: CASSQDRTSEYNEQFF. The DNA of the CDR3 is TGTGCCAGCAGCCAAGATCGGACTAGCGAGTACAATGAGCAGTTCTTC.

The chain has TRBV4-1 and TRBJ2-1; 14 bases line up with TRBD2. CDR1 MGHRA and CDR2 YSYEKL come from the germline V gene. The CDR3 consists of 15 residues. The V gene end was trimmed by 0 bases and the J gene end by 11 bases; junction bases not matched to a gene: 3. DNA of the CDR3: TGCGCCAGCAGCCAAGATGGGACTAGCGGGGGAAAGCAGTTCTTC. It is translated as CASSQDGTSGGKQFF.

This clonotype was detected only a few times. The rearrangement links TRBV7-9 to TRBJ1-2; 7 nucleotides align to TRBD1. Losses at the gene ends were 1 base for V and 0 bases for J; bases not matched to a gene: 5. The CDR3 has 16 amino acids. Looked up from germline, CDR1 is SEHNR and CDR2 is FQNEAQ (reference sequence). The CDR3 here is CASSLVPGQSNYGYTF. The CDR3 DNA sequence: TGTGCCAGCAGCTTAGTCCCGGGACAGTCTAACTATGGCTACACCTTC.

V usage is TRBV7-9 and J usage is TRBJ1-2; tentatively, D is TRBD1 (6 bases). This CDR3 has 17 amino acids. Trimming removed 4 bases from V and 1 base from J, with 19 bases in between. Germline lookup yields CDR1 SEHNR and CDR2 FQNEAQ (reference sequence). The CDR3 region is CASSSFKSDSNNYGYTF. For the CDR3, the DNA is TGTGCCAGCAGCTCCTTTAAGTCGGACAGCAATAACTATGGCTACACCTTC.

V and J are TRBV20-1 and TRBJ2-1, with 7 positions matching TRBD2. This CDR3 spans 15 amino acids. The germline V gene has CDR1 DFQATT and CDR2 SNEGSKA (reference sequence). The V and J ends lost 0 bases and 2 bases, in that order; junction bases with no gene match: 4. The CDR3 DNA reads TGCAGTGCTAGAGATACGAGCGGGGCCTACAATGAGCAGTTCTTC. This gives the protein CSARDTSGAYNEQFF.

The sample holds many counts of this clonotype. The chain recombines TRBV5-1 with TRBJ1-2; TRBD1 agrees at 7 bases. The germline gives CDR1 SGHRS, CDR2 YFSETQ. The CDR3 consists of 15 residues. V lost 3 bases and J lost 4; bases outside the gene matches: 9. The CDR3 here is CASSSWTGQAYGYTF. The CDR3 region has the DNA TGCGCCAGCAGCTCCTGGACAGGCCAGGCCTATGGCTACACCTTC.

The V gene is TRBV6-2 or TRBV6-3, the J gene TRBJ2-1; D is unclear. Trimming left V 6 bases short and J 3 bases short, with 21 bases between. Germline CDR1 is MNHEY and CDR2 is SVGEGT. The CDR3 extends over 17 amino acids. CDR3: CASRPLGLPSVYNEQFF. For the CDR3, the DNA is TGTGCCAGCAGACCGCTAGGGCTCCCCTCCGTCTACAATGAGCAGTTCTTC.